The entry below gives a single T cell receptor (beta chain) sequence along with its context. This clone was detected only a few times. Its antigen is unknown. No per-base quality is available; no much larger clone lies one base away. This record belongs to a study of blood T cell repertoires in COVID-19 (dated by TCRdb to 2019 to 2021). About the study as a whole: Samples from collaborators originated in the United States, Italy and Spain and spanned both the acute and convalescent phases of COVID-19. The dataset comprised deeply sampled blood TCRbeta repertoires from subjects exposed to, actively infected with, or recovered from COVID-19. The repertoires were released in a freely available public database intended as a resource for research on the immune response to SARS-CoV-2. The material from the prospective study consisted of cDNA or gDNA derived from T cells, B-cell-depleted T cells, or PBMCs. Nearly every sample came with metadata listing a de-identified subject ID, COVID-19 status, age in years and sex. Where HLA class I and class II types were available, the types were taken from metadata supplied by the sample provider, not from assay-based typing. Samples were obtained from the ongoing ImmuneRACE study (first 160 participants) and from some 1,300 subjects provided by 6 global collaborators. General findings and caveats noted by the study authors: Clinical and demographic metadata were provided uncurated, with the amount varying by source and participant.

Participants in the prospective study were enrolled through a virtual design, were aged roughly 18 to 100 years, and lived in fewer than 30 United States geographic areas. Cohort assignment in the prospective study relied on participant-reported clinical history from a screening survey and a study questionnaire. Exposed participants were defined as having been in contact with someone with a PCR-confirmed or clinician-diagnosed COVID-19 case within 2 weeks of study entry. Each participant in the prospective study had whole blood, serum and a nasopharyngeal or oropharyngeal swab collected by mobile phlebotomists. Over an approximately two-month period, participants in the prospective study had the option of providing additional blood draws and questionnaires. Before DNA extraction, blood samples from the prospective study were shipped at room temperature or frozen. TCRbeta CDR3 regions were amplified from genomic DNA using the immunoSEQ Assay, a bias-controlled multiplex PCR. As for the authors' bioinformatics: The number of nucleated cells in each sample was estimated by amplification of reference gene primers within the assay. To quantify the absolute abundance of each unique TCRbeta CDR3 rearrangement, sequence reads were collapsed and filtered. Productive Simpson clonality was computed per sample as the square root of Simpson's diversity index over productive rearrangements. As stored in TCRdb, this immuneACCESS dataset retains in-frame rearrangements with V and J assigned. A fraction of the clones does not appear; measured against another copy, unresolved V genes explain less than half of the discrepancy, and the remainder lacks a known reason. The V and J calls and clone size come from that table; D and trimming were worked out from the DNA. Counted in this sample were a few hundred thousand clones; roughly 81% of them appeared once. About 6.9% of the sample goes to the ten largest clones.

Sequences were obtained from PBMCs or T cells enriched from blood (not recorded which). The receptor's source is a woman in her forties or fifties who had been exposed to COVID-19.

The CDR3 sequence is CAISDRVGQGNTIYF. The DNA sequence is as follows: TGTGCCATCAGTGACAGGGTTGGGCAGGGAAACACCATATATTTT. The V and J segments used are TRBV10-3 and TRBJ1-3; perhaps TRBD1 is the D gene, with 5 bases matching. The CDR3 goes from the cysteine to the phenylalanine over 15 residues. Only the CDR3 DNA stays, 45 bases, in frame from base 1. V is cut by 3 bases and J by 4 bases, and the space between the germline ends is 13 bases. For CDR1 and CDR2, the germline V gene lists ENHRY and SYGVKD.